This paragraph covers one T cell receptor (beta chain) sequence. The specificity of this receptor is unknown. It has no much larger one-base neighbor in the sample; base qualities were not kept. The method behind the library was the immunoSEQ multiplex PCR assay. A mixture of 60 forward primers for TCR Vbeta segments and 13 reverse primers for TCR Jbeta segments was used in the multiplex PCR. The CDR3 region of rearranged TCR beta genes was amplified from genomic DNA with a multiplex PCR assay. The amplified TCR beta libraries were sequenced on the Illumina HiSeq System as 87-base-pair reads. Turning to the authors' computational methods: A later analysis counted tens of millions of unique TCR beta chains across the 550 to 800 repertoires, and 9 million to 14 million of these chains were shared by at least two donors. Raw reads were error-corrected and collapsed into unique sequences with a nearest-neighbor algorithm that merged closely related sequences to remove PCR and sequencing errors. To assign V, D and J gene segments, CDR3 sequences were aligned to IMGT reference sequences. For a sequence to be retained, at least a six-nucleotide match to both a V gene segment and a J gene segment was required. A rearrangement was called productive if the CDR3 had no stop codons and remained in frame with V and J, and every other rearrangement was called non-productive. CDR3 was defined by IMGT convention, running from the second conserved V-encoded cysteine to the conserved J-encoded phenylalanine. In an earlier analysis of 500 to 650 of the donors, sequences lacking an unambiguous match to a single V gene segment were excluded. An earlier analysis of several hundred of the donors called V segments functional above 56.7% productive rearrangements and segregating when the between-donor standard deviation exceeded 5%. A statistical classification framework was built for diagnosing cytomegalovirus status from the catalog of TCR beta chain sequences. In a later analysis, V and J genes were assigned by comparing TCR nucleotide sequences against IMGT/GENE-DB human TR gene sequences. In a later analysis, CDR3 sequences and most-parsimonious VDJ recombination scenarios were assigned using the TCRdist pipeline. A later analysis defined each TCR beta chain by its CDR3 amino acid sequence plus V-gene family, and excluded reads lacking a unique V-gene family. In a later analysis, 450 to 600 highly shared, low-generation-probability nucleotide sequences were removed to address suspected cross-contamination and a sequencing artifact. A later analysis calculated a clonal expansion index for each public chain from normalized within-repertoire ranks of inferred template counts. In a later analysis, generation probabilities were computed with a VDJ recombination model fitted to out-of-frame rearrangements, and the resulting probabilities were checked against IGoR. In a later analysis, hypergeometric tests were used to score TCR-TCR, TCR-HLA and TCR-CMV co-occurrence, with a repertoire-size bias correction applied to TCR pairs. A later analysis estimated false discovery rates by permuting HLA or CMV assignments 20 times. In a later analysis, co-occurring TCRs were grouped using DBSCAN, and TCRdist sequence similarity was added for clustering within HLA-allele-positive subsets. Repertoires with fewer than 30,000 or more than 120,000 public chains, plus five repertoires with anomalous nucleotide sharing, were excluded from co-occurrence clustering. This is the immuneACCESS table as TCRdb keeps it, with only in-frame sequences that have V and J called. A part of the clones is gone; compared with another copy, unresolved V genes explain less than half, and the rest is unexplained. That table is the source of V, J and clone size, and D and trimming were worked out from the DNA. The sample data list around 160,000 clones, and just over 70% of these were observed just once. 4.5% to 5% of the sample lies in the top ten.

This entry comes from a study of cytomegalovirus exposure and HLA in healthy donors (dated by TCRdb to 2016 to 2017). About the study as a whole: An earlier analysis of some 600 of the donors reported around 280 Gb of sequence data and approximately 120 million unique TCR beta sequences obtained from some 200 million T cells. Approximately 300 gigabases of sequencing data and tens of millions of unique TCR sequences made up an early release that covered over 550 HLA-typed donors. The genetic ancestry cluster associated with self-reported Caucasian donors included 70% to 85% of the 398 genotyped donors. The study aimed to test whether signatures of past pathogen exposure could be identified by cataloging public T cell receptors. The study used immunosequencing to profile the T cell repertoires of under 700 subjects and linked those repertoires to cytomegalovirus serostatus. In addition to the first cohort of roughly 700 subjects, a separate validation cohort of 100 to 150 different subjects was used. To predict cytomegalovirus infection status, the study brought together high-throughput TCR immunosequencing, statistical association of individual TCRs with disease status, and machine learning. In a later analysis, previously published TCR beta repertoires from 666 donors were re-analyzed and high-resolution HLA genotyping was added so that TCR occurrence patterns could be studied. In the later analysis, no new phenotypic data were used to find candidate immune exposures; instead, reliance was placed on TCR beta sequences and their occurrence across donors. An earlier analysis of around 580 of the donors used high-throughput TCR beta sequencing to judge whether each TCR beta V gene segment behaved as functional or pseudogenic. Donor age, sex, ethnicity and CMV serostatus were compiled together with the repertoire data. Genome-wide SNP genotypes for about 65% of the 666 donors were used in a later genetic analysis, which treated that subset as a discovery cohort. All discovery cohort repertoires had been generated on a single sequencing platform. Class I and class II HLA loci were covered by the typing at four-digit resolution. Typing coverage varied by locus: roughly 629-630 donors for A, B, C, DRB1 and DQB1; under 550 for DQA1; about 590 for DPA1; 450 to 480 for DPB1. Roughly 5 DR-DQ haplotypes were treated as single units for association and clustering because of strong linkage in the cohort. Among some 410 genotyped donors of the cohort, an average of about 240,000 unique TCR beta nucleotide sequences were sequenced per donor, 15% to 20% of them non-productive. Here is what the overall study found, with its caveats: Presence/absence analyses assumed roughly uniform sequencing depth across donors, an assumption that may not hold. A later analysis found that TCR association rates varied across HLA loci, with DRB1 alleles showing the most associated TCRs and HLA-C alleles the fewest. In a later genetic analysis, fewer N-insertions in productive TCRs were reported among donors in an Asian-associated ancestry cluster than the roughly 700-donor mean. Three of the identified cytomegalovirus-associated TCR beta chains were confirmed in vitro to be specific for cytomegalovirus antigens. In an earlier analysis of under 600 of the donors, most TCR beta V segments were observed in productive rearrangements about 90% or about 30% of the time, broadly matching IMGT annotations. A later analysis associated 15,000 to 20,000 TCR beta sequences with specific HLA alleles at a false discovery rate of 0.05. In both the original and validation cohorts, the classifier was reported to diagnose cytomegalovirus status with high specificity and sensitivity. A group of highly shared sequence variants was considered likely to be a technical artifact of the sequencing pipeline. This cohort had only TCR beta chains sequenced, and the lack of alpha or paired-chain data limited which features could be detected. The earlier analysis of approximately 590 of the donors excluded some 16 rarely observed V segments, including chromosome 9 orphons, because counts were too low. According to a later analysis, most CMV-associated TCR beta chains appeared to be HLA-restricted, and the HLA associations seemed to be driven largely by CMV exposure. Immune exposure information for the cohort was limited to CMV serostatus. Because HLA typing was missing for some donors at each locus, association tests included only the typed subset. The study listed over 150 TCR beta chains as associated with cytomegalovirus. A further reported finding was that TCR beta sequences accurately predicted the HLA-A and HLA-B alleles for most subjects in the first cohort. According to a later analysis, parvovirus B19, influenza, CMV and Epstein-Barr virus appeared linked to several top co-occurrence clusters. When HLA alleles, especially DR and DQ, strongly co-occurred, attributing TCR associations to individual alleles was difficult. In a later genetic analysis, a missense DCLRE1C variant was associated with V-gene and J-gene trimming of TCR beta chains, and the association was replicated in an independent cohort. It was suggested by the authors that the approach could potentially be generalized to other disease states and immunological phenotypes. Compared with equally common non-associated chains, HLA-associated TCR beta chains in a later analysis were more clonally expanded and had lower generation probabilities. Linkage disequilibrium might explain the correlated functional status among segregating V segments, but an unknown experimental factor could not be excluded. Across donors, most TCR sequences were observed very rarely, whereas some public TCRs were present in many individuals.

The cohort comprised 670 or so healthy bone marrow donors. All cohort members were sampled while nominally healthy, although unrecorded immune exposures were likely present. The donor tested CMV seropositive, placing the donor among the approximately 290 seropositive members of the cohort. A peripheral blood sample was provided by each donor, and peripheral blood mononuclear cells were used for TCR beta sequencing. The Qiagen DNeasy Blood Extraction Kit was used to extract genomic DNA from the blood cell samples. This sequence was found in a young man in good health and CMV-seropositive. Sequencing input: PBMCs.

The bases are TGTGCCACCAGCAGAGAACAGTTGGCTAATGAAAAACTGTTTTTT. It codes for CATSREQLANEKLFF. This receptor chain uses TRBV15 and TRBJ1-4; the D gene is not confidently resolved. The cysteine opens and the phenylalanine closes a CDR3 of 15 amino acids. Only the CDR3 DNA is retained, 45 bases long and in frame from the first base. A distance of 8 bases separates the germline ends of V and J, which lose 0 bases and 3 bases respectively. The germline V gene (reference sequence) supplies CDR1 LNHNV and CDR2 YYDKDF.